Listed below are T cell receptor beta chains from one sample, sequenced in a study of T cell repertoires in cytomegalovirus infection. TCRdb called the reads again in MiXCR, with one record for every CDR3 protein. The repertoire holds approximately 500,000 distinct CDR3 sequences, with about a quarter as singletons. The sample taken for sequencing was PBMCs. The receptors stem from a human donor in good health (CMV status not recorded). Some clones in this sample may be carry-over from other donors' samples. Both conserved end residues are part of each CDR3. D genes are given only for firm matches. Some rows have no size entry. The others give once, few or many, or a class for an expanded clone.

j_call v_call d_call clone_size cdr3_nt cdr3_aa
TRBJ2-2 TRBV7-6 - - TGTGCCAGCAGCCGCCTTAGCAGTAACACCGGGGAGCTGTTTTTT CASSRLSSNTGELFF
TRBJ1-2 TRBV7-3 - - TGTGCCAGCAGCTTGCGACAGTCCAGCTATGGCTACACCTTC CASSLRQSSYGYTF
TRBJ1-5 TRBV6-5 - - TGTGCCAGCAGTCCAAGGGGAGTGCGCAATCAGCCCCAGCATTTT CASSPRGVRNQPQHF
TRBJ2-3 TRBV19 - - TGTGCCAGTAGTATCACGGCGGATACGCAGTATTTT CASSITADTQYF
TRBJ1-5 TRBV4-1 - few TGCGCCAGCAGCCAAGGCCCTGGGGGTAGCAATCAGCCCCAGCATTTT CASSQGPGGSNQPQHF
TRBJ2-3 TRBV29-1 - few TGCAGCGTTGCTGATGGGACAGATACGCAGTATTTT CSVADGTDTQYF
TRBJ2-1 TRBV7-2 TRBD2 many TGTGCCAGCAGACCTACTAGCGGGGCCTACAATGAGCAGTTCTTC CASRPTSGAYNEQFF
TRBJ2-5 TRBV7-2 TRBD2 few TGTGCCAGCAGCTTAGAATCACTGGGGGGGGAGACCCAGTACTTC CASSLESLGGETQYF
TRBJ2-2 TRBV28 - few TGTGCCAGCAGTCCCTCCCCCACAGGGATCGGGGAGCTGTTTTTT CASSPSPTGIGELFF
TRBJ2-5 TRBV11-2 - many TGTGCCAGCAGCCACGGACCCACGTACCAAGAGACCCAGTACTTC CASSHGPTYQETQYF
TRBJ2-1 TRBV7-6 TRBD1 few TGTGCCAGCAGCTCGACAGGGGAAGCCTACAATGAGCAGTTCTTC CASSSTGEAYNEQFF
TRBJ1-1 TRBV7-9 - few TGTGCCAGCAGCTCTCTTCGGGGATGGGGTGAAGCTTTCTTT CASSSLRGWGEAFF
TRBJ1-2 TRBV2 - - TGTGCCAGCAGTGATGGCAGATTTAACTATGGCTACACCTTC CASSDGRFNYGYTF
TRBJ2-1 TRBV9 TRBD2 - TGTGCCAGCAGCGTAGGAGGTATTAGCGGGGGCTCCTACAATGAGCAGTTCTTC CASSVGGISGGSYNEQFF
TRBJ2-3 TRBV15 TRBD2 - TGTGCCACCAGCAGAGGGGCTAGCGGGATAGGGTATTTT CATSRGASGIGYF
TRBJ2-1 TRBV11-2 TRBD2 once TGTGCCAGCAGCTCTCAGGTACTAGCGGGAAATTATAATGAGCAGTTCTTC CASSSQVLAGNYNEQFF
TRBJ2-5 TRBV7-6 TRBD2 many TGTGCCAGCAGCTTACTGACTAGCGGGAGTATTGAGACCCAGTACTTC CASSLLTSGSIETQYF
TRBJ2-5 TRBV28 TRBD2 few TGTGCCAGCAGTGGACTAGCGGGAGGGTCTGAGACCCAGTACTTC CASSGLAGGSETQYF
TRBJ2-3 TRBV6-5 - few TGTGCCAGCAGTCCCGTGGGGACGGCCCGGGGAGATACGCAGTATTTT CASSPVGTARGDTQYF
TRBJ2-3 TRBV7-2 - - TGTGCCAGCAACTTCAGGCAGGGAGTGGGCACAGATACGCAGTATTTT CASNFRQGVGTDTQYF
TRBJ2-3 TRBV4-1 - - TGCGCCAGCAGCCAAGACCGGACCGGAGGGTATAGCACAGATACGCAGTATTTT CASSQDRTGGYSTDTQYF